The clone carrying this T cell receptor beta chain was seen repeatedly, ten times or more. Its antigen is unknown. CDR1 SEHNR and CDR2 FQNEAQ come from the germline V gene (reference sequence). The CDR3 runs 14 residues. V was pared by 5 bases and J by 2 bases, with 13 bases between. Attachment of unique molecular identifiers to individual cDNA molecules was performed. TCRdb used MiXCR to reprocess the 5' RACE reads, holding one entry per CDR3 protein. The data contain around 45,000 distinct CDR3 sequences, about 4% of them singletons. This specimen comes from a study of early T cells in non-severe SARS-CoV-2 infection. About the research overall: The input, bulk RNA from unsorted whole blood, was sequenced, and chains were unpaired. Study observations and caveats: Comparison of clonotypes with VDJdb favored anti-spike CD8 responses while missing private and CD4 specificities.

Specimen: whole blood. The TCR was taken from an adult who was a healthcare worker with PCR-confirmed SARS-CoV-2 infection or an uninfected control (not recorded which). The chain uses TRBV7-9 and TRBJ2-7; perhaps TRBD1 as D (5 bases). The chain's CDR3 is CASSNLLTAYEQYF. CDR3 coding DNA: TGTGCCAGCAGCAATCTACTGACAGCCTACGAGCAGTACTTC.